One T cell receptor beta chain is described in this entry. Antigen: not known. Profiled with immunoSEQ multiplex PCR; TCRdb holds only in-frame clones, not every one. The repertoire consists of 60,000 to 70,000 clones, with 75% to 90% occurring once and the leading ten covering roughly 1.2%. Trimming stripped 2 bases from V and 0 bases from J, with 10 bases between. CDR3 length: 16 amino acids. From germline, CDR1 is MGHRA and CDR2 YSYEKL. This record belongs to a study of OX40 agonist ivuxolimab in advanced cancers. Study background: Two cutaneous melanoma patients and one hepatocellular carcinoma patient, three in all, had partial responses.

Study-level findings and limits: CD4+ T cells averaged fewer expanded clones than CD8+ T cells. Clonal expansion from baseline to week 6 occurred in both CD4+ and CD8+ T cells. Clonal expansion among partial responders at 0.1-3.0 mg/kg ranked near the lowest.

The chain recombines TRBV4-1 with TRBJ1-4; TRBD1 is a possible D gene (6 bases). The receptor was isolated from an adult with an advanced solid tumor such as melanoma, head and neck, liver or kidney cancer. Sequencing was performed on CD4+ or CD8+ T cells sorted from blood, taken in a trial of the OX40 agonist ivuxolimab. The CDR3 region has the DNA TGCGCCAGCAGCCAACAGGGGACTGCAACTAATGAAAAACTGTTTTTT. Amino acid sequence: CASSQQGTATNEKLFF.